The 13 T cell receptor beta chains below come from one sample, sequenced in a study of spatial heterogeneity in lung cancer. TCRdb recomputed calls from the 5' RACE reads with MiXCR, one row per CDR3 protein. The sample has roughly 70,000 distinct CDR3 sequences; about 9.5% are singletons. Time point noted: blood at routine non-recurrence follow-up after resection. This sample comprised PBMCs, obtained at follow-up. These TCRs come from a female donor with early-stage non-small cell lung cancer.

This clonotype showed up just a few times. DNA of the CDR3: TGTGCCAGCAGCTTGGCCGGCGACACACACGAGCAGTACTTC. It is translated as CASSLAGDTHEQYF. The gene calls are TRBV5-5 and TRBJ2-7, with D hard to call. Germline V gene data show CDR1 as SGHKS and CDR2 as YYEKEE (reference sequence). The V gene lost 0 bases and the J gene lost 5 bases, with 12 bases spanning the gap. The CDR3 is 14 residues long.

This clonotype appeared many times. This chain uses TRBV7-3 with TRBJ1-2; D gene ambiguous. Germline assignment: CDR1 SGHTA and CDR2 FQGTGA. CDR3 length equals 14 residues. Between the trimmed V and J ends, which lost 4 bases and 6 bases, there was a span of 15 bases. The CDR3 DNA follows: TGTGCCAGCAGCTCTTCCGCGCGCGGTGATGGCTACACCTTC. Encoded protein: CASSSSARGDGYTF.

This clonotype has at least ten counts. The gene calls are TRBV12-3 or TRBV12-4 and TRBJ1-4; 9 bases are shared with TRBD1. Trimming cost V 6 bases and J 8 bases; bases outside gene matches: 7. The CDR3 is 14 amino acids. The CDR3 bases are TGTGCCAGCAGCCCGGGACAGGGTAACGAAAAACTGTTTTTT. The encoded protein is CASSPGQGNEKLFF.

This clonotype was detected many times. V and J are TRBV10-3 and TRBJ2-4; TRBD2 matches 10 bases. The germline gives CDR1 ENHRY, CDR2 SYGVKD. Losses at the gene ends were 6 bases for V and 6 bases for J; bases not matched to a gene: 5. The CDR3 extends over 14 amino acids. This chain's CDR3 is CAISPGTSANIQYF. The CDR3 bases are TGTGCCATCAGCCCCGGGACTAGCGCAAACATTCAGTACTTC.

This clonotype was observed at least ten times. The CDR3 spells CSARQGAGNTIYF. The CDR3 nucleotides are TGCAGTGCTAGACAGGGAGCTGGAAACACCATATATTTT. The chain recombines TRBV20-1 with TRBJ1-3, with a tentative D call TRBD1 (5 bases). Deletions cut 2 bases from V and 2 bases from J, with 7 bases between. Germline V gene lookup returns CDR1 DFQATT and CDR2 SNEGSKA (reference sequence). The CDR3 runs to 13 residues.

This chain links TRBV7-8 with TRBJ1-2; D unresolved. The germline V gene has CDR1 SGHVS and CDR2 FQNEAQ. With 8 bases removed from V and 0 bases from J, the gap between germline ends came to 4 bases. The CDR3 sequence is 11 residues long. CDR3 region: CASGPNYGYTF. CDR3 nucleotides: TGTGCCAGCGGCCCTAACTATGGCTACACCTTC.

This clonotype has just a few counts. The chain uses TRBV3-1 and TRBJ2-1; the D gene is possibly TRBD2 (6 bases). With 4 bases removed from V and 6 bases from J, the gap between germline ends came to 10 bases. The CDR3 runs to 13 residues. Per the germline V gene, CDR1 is LGHDT and CDR2 is YNNKEL (reference sequence). DNA of the CDR3: TGTGCCAGCAGCCGGGACTTAACCAATGAGCAGTTCTTC. Encoded protein: CASSRDLTNEQFF.

A few counts support this clonotype. The chain couples TRBV29-1 to TRBJ1-1; tentatively, D is TRBD1 (5 bases). V lost 6 bases and J 0 bases, leaving 11 bases between the germline ends. Germline V gene lookup returns CDR1 SQVTM and CDR2 ANQGSEA. The CDR3 runs 13 residues. The CDR3 region has the DNA TGCAGCGTGACTCTAGGGGTGAACACTGAAGCTTTCTTT. Amino acids: CSVTLGVNTEAFF.

The gene calls are TRBV6-2 or TRBV6-3 and TRBJ2-1; D not certain. This CDR3 is 13 amino acids long. The germline V and J ends were trimmed by 7 bases and 4 bases, with 11 bases remaining between them. Looked up from germline, CDR1 is MNHEY and CDR2 is SVGEGT. The CDR3 DNA follows: TGTGCCAGCAACCTGACGCCGTACAATGAGCAGTTCTTC. This codes for CASNLTPYNEQFF.

This clonotype was seen repeatedly, ten times or more. The V and J genes are TRBV7-3 and TRBJ1-1, with TRBD1 as a possible D gene (6 bases). The CDR3 is made up of 15 amino acids. Trimming shortened V by 5 bases and J by 0 bases, and 13 bases separated the two germline ends. Germline CDR1 SGHTA, CDR2 FQGTGA. For the CDR3, the DNA is TGTGCCAGCAGCCCCAGGGGATCGATGAACACTGAAGCTTTCTTT. Translation gives CASSPRGSMNTEAFF. The entire variable domain, with the rest obtained from reference TRBV7-3 and TRBJ1-1, is as follows: GAGVSQTPSNKVTEKGKYVELRCDPISGHTALYWYRQSLGQGPEFLIYFQGTGAADDSGLPNDRFFAVRPEGSVSTLKIQRTERGDSAVYLCASSPRGSMNTEAFFGQGTRLTVV.

This clonotype was seen many times. The rearrangement uses TRBV9 and TRBJ2-1, with unresolved D. This CDR3 has 14 amino acids. Germline values: CDR1 SGDLS, CDR2 YYNGEE. With 3 bases removed from V and 4 bases from J, the gap between germline ends came to 11 bases. Written as DNA, the CDR3 is TGTGCCAGCAGCGGGACCGGTTCATACAATGAGCAGTTCTTC. Protein: CASSGTGSYNEQFF. Looking up the rest from reference TRBV9 and TRBJ2-1 gives the full variable domain: DSGVTQTPKHLITATGQRVTLRCSPRSGDLSVYWYQQSLDQGLQFLIQYYNGEERAKGNILERFSAQQFPDLHSELNLSSLELGDSALYFCASSGTGSYNEQFFGPGTRLTVL.

This clonotype has at least ten counts. The chain employs TRBV29-1 and TRBJ2-1; 8 bases fit TRBD2. CDR1 and CDR2 (germline): SQVTM, ANQGSEA. The CDR3 consists of 16 residues. Losses at the gene ends were 2 bases for V and 2 bases for J; bases not matched to a gene: 8. CDR3 region: CSVEFLTSGTYNEQFF. CDR3 coding DNA: TGCAGCGTTGAATTCTTAACTAGCGGAACCTACAATGAGCAGTTCTTC.

This clonotype was seen a handful of times. The chain recombines TRBV20-1 with TRBJ2-1; 9 nucleotides align to TRBD2. The germline CDR1 and CDR2 sequences are DFQATT and SNEGSKA (reference sequence). This CDR3 is 15 amino acids long. V gave up 3 bases and J gave up 6 bases; unmatched junction bases: 9. CDR3 coding DNA: TGCAGTGCTAGTCCAGCGGGAGGACTCGGCAATGAGCAGTTCTTC. Its translation: CSASPAGGLGNEQFF.